This T cell receptor (beta chain) was sequenced for a study of low-dose radiotherapy and immunotherapy resistance in tumors. About the study: Participants in Cohort 1 were administered 0.5 Gy per fraction at 2-week intervals, to a cumulative dose of 6.5 Gy. The study gave Cohort 2 1 Gy per fraction every two weeks, totaling 13 Gy over 26 weeks. Patients took aspirin 300 mg by mouth once daily. This continued for four cycles, starting on cycle 1 day 1.

The donors' treatment consisted of nivolumab, ipilimumab, aspirin, low-dose cyclophosphamide and low-dose radiotherapy. Trimming removed 8 bases from V and 2 bases from J, with 13 bases in between. There are 13 residues in the CDR3. Germline V lookup: CDR1 MNHNS, CDR2 SASEGT. Alpha- and beta-chain coverage of first-strand cDNA came from TRAV- and TRBV-specific primers. TCR amplification used 20 to 25 PCR cycles, a constant-region primer and a V-primer adapter. TCRdb re-analysed the reads in MiXCR, keeping a single row per CDR3 protein. Of 7,500 to 9,000 distinct CDR3 sequences detected, approximately 70% appear once; the ten largest clones hold 6.5% to 8.5%.

This clonotype was sampled from a human donor with advanced metastatic prostate, ovarian, gallbladder or colorectal cancer (not recorded which). This table probably holds off-target reads from a library built for another chain. V is TRBV6-1 and J is TRBJ2-7; unclear D gene. The CDR3 loop is CASVRGVPYEQYF. DNA for the CDR3: TGTGCCAGCGTCCGCGGAGTGCCCTACGAGCAGTACTTC.